Following are 11 T cell receptor beta chains from one sample sequenced in a study of T-cell memory formation after mild COVID-19. One entry per CDR3 protein results from TCRdb running MiXCR on the 5' RACE reads. The table has some 450,000 distinct CDR3 sequences, about 20% seen once; the top ten hold about 22%. The specimen was PBMCs or a T cell subset sorted from them (not recorded which). The receptors stem from a man between 18 and 35 years old who had mild COVID-19 (a few samples of this study predate the infection). Cell type and time point are not known.

CDR3 loop: CASSDPRSTGNTIYF. CDR3 sequence (DNA): TGTGCCAGCAGTGATCCCCGAAGTACTGGAAACACCATATATTTT. The chain joins TRBV2 to TRBJ1-3; unclear D gene. V lost 3 bases to trimming and J lost 2 bases, with 11 bases between them. The germline V gene encodes CDR1 SNHLY and CDR2 FYNNEI. This CDR3 contains 15 residues.

The rearrangement links TRBV18 to TRBJ2-7; possibly TRBD2 for D (5 bases). The CDR3 runs 15 residues. Per germline, CDR1 KGHSH and CDR2 LQKENI. V gave up 3 bases and J gave up 0 bases, with 12 bases separating them. The CDR3 spells CASSPSPGSSYEQYV. The CDR3 bases are TGTGCCAGCTCACCGTCCCCGGGGAGCTCCTACGAGCAGTACGTC.

V usage is TRBV5-1 and J usage is TRBJ1-1, with 7 bases identical to TRBD1. V gave up 4 bases and J gave up 4 bases; unmatched junction bases: 10. From germline, CDR1 is SGHRS and CDR2 YFSETQ. The CDR3 runs to 15 residues. CDR3 sequence reads: CASSPGQVFSTEAFF. The DNA for the CDR3 is TGCGCCAGCAGCCCTGGACAGGTTTTTAGCACTGAAGCTTTCTTT.

J is TRBJ1-2 and V is TRBV19, with D unresolved. V was clipped by 7 bases and J by 7 bases, with 16 bases between them. Germline V gene sequence: CDR1 LNHDA, CDR2 SQIVND (reference sequence). The CDR3 totals 13 residues. In DNA, the CDR3 is TGTGCCAGTAACCCCCCCGGCGGACCTGGCTACACCTTC. The encoded protein is CASNPPGGPGYTF.

The chain combines TRBV20-1 with TRBJ2-5; TRBD2 matches at 8 bases. The CDR3 is 15 amino acids. V was pared by 4 bases and J by 2 bases, with 9 bases of the junction left unmatched. Germline loops: CDR1 DFQATT, CDR2 SNEGSKA (reference sequence). CDR3 region: CSATNGGAGQETQYF. The CDR3, as DNA: TGCAGTGCTACAAACGGGGGGGCAGGACAAGAGACCCAGTACTTC.

The chain employs TRBV10-3 and TRBJ2-5; no definite D call. The CDR3 runs 13 residues. Between the trimmed V and J ends, which lost 4 bases and 4 bases, there was a span of 10 bases. The germline V gene has CDR1 ENHRY and CDR2 SYGVKD. The CDR3 DNA reads TGTGCCATCAGTGGGAGTGGTCCAGAGACCCAGTACTTC. Translating gives CAISGSGPETQYF.

V usage is TRBV7-9 and J usage is TRBJ2-7; possible D gene TRBD2, 7 bases. The V and J ends lost 5 bases and 6 bases respectively, with 20 bases between them. The CDR3 contains 15 residues. Germline V gives CDR1 SEHNR, CDR2 FQNEAQ (reference sequence). CDR3 DNA sequence: TGTGCCAGCAGCCACAAATACGCGGGGGCGGGCGAGCAGTACTTC. Translating it yields CASSHKYAGAGEQYF.

This clonotype was recorded a few times. V and J are TRBV11-1 and TRBJ2-4, with TRBD1 matching 7 bases. V gave up 4 bases and J gave up 8 bases; unmatched junction bases: 2. This CDR3 has 12 residues. Germline-derived CDR1 and CDR2 are SGHAT and FQDESV (reference sequence). The CDR3 is CASSYDRDIQYF. The CDR3 DNA follows: TGTGCCAGCAGCTACGACAGGGACATTCAGTACTTC.

The gene calls are TRBV7-6 and TRBJ2-1; D is perhaps TRBD2 (5 bases). Between the trimmed V and J ends, which lost 1 base and 6 bases, there was a span of 10 bases. The CDR3 is 14 residues long. Germline V CDR1 and CDR2: SGHVS, FNYEAQ. CDR3 residues: CASSLGESANEQFF. The CDR3 nucleotides read TGTGCCAGCAGCTTAGGGGAGTCAGCCAATGAGCAGTTCTTC.

This clonotype came up many times. The CDR3 DNA sequence: TGCAGTGCCTCTCGGGGGGAAAGCTACACCTTC. It encodes CSASRGESYTF. The chain links TRBV20-1 to TRBJ1-2, with D perhaps TRBD1 (5 bases). Trimming removed 6 bases from V and 9 bases from J, with 14 bases in between. In germline, CDR1 is DFQATT, CDR2 SNEGSKA (reference sequence). This CDR3 is 11 amino acids long.

This clonotype turned up a few times. CDR3 residues: CASSRQAPGELFF. The CDR3 nucleotides read TGTGCCAGCAGCCGACAGGCTCCCGGGGAGCTGTTTTTT. The genes are TRBV7-2 and TRBJ2-2; possible D gene TRBD1, 6 bases. CDR3 size: 13 residues. Germline values: CDR1 SGHTA, CDR2 FQGNSA. Trimming removed 5 bases at V and 6 bases at J, with 10 bases between. Filled out from reference TRBV7-2 and TRBJ2-2, the complete variable domain reads GAGVSQSPSNKVTEKGKDVELRCDPISGHTALYWYRQSLGQGLEFLIYFQGNSAPDKSGLPSDRFSAERTGGSVSTLTIQRTQQEDSAVYLCASSRQAPGELFFGEGSRLTVL.